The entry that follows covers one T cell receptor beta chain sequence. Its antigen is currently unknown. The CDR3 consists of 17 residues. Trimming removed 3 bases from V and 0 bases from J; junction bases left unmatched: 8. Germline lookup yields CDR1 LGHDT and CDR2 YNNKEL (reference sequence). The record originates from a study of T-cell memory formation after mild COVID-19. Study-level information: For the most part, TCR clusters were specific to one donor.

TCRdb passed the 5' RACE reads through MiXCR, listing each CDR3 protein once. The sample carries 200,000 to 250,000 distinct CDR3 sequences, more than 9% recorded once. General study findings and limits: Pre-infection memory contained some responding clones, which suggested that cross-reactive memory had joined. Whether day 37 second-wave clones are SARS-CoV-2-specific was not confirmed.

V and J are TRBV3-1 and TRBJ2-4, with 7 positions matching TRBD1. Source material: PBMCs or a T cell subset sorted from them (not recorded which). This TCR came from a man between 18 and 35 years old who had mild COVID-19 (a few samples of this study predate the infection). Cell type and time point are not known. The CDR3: CASSQRQGNLAKNIQYF. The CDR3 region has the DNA TGTGCCAGCAGCCAGAGACAGGGTAACCTAGCCAAAAACATTCAGTACTTC.